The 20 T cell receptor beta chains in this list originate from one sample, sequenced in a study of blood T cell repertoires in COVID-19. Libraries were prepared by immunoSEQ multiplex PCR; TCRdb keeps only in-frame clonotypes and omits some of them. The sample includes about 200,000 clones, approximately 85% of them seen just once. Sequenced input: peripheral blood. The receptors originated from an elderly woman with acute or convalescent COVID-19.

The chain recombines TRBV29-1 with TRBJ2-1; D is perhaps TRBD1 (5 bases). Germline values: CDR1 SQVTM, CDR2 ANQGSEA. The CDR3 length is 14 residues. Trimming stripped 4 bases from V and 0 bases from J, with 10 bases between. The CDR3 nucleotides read TGCAGCGTTGTGGGGCAGAGCTCCTACAATGAGCAGTTCTTC. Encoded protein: CSVVGQSSYNEQFF.

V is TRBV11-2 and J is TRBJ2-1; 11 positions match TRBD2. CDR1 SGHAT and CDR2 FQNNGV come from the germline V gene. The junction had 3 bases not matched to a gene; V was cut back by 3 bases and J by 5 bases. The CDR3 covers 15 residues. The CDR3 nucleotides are TGTGCCAGCAGCTTTACTAGCGGGGGAAACAATGAGCAGTTCTTC. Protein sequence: CASSFTSGGNNEQFF.

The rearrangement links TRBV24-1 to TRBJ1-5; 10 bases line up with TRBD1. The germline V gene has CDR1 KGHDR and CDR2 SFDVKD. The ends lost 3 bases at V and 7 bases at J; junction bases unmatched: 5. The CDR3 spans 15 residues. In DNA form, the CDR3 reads TGTGCCACCAGTGATCGACAGGGGGCTGGGCAGCCCCAGCATTTT. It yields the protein CATSDRQGAGQPQHF.

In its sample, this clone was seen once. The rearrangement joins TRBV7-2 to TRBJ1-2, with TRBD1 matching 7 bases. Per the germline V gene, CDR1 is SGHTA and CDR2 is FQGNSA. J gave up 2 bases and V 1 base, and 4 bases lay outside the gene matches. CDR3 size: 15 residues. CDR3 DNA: TGTGCCAGCAGCTTAGTTACAGGGGACAACTATGGCTACACCTTC. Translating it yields CASSLVTGDNYGYTF.

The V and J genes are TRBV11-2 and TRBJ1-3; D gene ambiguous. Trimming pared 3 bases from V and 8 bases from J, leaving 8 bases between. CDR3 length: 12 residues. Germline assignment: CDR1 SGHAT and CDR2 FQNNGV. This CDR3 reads CASSFSEDTIYF. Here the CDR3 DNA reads TGTGCCAGCAGCTTCTCCGAGGACACCATATATTTT.

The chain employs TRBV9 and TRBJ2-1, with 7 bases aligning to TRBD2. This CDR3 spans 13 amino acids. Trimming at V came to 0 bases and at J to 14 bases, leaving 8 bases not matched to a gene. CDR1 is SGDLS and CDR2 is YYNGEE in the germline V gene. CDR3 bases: TGTGCCAGCAGCGTAGGTCTCGCGGGAGTTAAGTTCTTC. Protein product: CASSVGLAGVKFF.

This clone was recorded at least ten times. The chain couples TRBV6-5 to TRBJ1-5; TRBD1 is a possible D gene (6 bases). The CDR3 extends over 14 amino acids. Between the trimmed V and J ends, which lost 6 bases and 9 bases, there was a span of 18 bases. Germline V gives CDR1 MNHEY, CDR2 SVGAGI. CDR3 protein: CASRPTGYGWPQHF. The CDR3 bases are TGTGCCAGCAGACCAACAGGGTACGGGTGGCCCCAGCATTTT.

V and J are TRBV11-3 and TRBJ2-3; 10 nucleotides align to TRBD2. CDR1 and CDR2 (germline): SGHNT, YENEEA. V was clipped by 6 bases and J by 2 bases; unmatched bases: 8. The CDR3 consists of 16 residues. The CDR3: CASSSGLAVNTDTQYF. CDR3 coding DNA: TGTGCCAGCAGTTCAGGACTAGCGGTGAACACAGATACGCAGTATTTT.

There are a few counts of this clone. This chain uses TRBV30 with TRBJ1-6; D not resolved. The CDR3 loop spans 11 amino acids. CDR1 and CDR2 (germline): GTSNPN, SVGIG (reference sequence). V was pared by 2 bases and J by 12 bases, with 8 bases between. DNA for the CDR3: TGTGCCTGGAGTACCGAGCGACCCCTCCACTTT. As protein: CAWSTERPLHF. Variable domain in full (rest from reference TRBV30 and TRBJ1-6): SQTIHQWPATLVQPVGSPLSLECTVEGTSNPNLYWYRQAAGRGLQLLFYSVGIGQISSEVPQNLSASRPQDRQFILSSKKLLLSDSGFYLCAWSTERPLHFGNGTRLTVT.

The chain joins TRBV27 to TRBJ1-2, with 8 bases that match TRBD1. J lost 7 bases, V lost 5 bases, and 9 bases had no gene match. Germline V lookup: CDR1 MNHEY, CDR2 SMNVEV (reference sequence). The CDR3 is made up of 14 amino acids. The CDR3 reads CASSPRAGGSGYTF. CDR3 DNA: TGTGCCAGCAGTCCCCGGGCAGGGGGCTCTGGCTACACCTTC.

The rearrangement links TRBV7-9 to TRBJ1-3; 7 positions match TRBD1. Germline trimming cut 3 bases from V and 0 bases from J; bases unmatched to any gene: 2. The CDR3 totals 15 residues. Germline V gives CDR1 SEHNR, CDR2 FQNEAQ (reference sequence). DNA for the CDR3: TGTGCCAGCAGCTTGGGACAGCTCTCTGGAAACACCATATATTTT. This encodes CASSLGQLSGNTIYF.

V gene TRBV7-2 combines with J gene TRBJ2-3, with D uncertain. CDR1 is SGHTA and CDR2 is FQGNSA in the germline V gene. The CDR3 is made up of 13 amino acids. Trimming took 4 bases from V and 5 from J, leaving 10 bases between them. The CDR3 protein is CASSSVAEDTQYF. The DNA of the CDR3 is TGTGCCAGCAGCTCCGTGGCCGAAGATACGCAGTATTTT.

In DNA, the CDR3 is TGCAGCGTTGCCTCAAGGGGGAACACAGATACGCAGTATTTT. Its translation: CSVASRGNTDTQYF. The chain combines TRBV29-1 with TRBJ2-3, with D perhaps TRBD1 (6 bases). CDR3 length: 14 amino acids. The V end was cut by 4 bases, the J end by 2 bases, with 13 bases between. Germline CDR1 reads SQVTM; CDR2 reads ANQGSEA.

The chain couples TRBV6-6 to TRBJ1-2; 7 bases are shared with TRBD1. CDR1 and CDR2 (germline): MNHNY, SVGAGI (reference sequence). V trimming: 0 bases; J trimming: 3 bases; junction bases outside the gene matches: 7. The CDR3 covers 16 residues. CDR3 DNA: TGTGCCAGCAGTTACTCGGGACAGCCGAGGGACTATGGCTACACCTTC. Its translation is CASSYSGQPRDYGYTF.

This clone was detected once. The CDR3 spells CASSLRRGPRDSHYEQYF. CDR3 coding DNA: TGTGCCAGCAGCTTAAGGAGAGGTCCTCGGGACAGCCACTACGAGCAGTACTTC. The J gene is TRBJ2-7, the V gene TRBV7-9, with 7 positions matching TRBD1. In germline, CDR1 is SEHNR, CDR2 FQNEAQ (reference sequence). With 2 bases clipped from V and 3 bases from J, the junction kept 16 bases outside the gene matches. This CDR3 spans 18 amino acids.

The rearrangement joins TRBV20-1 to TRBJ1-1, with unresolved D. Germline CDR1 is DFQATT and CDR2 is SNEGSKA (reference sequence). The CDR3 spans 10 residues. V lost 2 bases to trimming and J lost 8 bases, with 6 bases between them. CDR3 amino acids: CSARYLEAFF. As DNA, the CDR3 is TGCAGTGCTAGATATCTAGAAGCTTTCTTT.

The CDR3 region is CASSSQTSGSSHEQYF. The CDR3 nucleotides read TGTGCCAGCAGCTCCCAAACTAGCGGGAGTAGCCACGAGCAGTACTTC. V gene TRBV5-4 combines with J gene TRBJ2-7, with 11 bases matching TRBD2. V dropped 3 bases and J dropped 5; count of bases not matched to a gene: 10. This CDR3 is built from 16 residues. CDR1 and CDR2 from the germline V gene are SGHNT and YYREEE (reference sequence).

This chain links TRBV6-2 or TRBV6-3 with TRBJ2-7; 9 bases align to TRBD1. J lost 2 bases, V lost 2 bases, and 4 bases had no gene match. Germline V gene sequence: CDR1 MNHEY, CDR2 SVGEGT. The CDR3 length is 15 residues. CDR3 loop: CASSYVDRGPYEQYF. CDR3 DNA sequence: TGTGCCAGCAGTTACGTGGACAGGGGACCCTACGAGCAGTACTTC.

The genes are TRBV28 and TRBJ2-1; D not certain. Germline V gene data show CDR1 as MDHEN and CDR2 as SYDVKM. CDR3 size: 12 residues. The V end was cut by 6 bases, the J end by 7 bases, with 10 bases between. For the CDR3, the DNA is TGTGCCAGCAGCCTTAGCACTAATGAGCAGTTCTTC. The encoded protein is CASSLSTNEQFF.

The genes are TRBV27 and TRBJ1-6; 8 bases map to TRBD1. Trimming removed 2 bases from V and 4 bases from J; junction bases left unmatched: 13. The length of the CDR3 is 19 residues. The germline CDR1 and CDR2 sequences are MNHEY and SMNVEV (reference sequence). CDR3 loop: CASSLADRVRDQYNSPLHF. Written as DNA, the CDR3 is TGTGCCAGCAGTTTAGCGGACAGGGTGCGAGATCAATATAATTCACCCCTCCACTTT.